This TCR beta chain was recorded in a study of blood T cell repertoires in COVID-19. Study summary: COVID-19 samples, acute and convalescent, were from the United States, Italy and Spain. The cDNA or gDNA used as material had been derived from T cells, B-cell-depleted T cells, or PBMCs.

V dropped 0 bases and J dropped 7 bases, with 7 bases sitting between them. Per germline, CDR1 LNHNV and CDR2 YYDKDF (reference sequence). The length of the CDR3 is 12 residues. Authors' methods: By means of reference gene primer amplification, nucleated cell counts were estimated. The assay was immunoSEQ multiplex PCR, and TCRdb's table has in-frame clones only and misses some. The V and J calls and clone size were taken over from that table, and D and trimming were inferred from the DNA. Of 150,000 to 200,000 clones listed, about 89% are singletons. For this clone: The sample has other DNA sequences that encode this CDR3 too.

This clonotype originated in a man aged 65 to 85 with acute or convalescent COVID-19. The sequenced sample was peripheral blood. V gene TRBV15 combines with J gene TRBJ2-7, with D tentatively TRBD2 (5 bases). CDR3 DNA: TGTGCCACCAGCAGAGATAGAGGGGAGCAGTACTTC. It is translated as CATSRDRGEQYF.